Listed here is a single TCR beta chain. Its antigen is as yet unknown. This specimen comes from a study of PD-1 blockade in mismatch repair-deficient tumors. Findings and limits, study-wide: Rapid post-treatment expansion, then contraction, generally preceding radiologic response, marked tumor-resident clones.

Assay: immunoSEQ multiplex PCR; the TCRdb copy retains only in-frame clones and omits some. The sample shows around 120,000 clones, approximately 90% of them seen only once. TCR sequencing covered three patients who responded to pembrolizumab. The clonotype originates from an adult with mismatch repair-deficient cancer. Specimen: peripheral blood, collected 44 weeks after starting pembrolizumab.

CDR3 in amino acids: CASSQGLAGDSTDTQYF. The DNA of the CDR3 is TGTGCCAGCAGCCAAGGACTAGCGGGAGATAGCACAGATACGCAGTATTTT. The chain carries TRBV14 and TRBJ2-3; 12 bases match TRBD2. V was pared by 1 base and J by 0 bases, with 2 bases of the junction left unmatched. The CDR3 has 17 residues. Germline CDR1 is SGHDN and CDR2 is FVKESK.